This TCR beta chain was captured by sequencing in a study of cytomegalovirus exposure and HLA in healthy donors (dated by TCRdb to the late 2010s). In terms of the full investigation: In an earlier analysis of 587 of the donors, 250 to 350 Gb of sequence data and approximately 100 million unique TCR beta sequences from 180 million or so T cells were reported. An early release covering roughly 600 HLA-typed donors comprised 300 to 350 gigabases of sequencing data and around 80 million unique TCR sequences. Of the 300 to 500 genotyped donors, roughly 80% were placed in the genetic ancestry cluster associated with self-reported Caucasian donors. The study aimed to test whether signatures of past pathogen exposure could be identified by cataloging public T cell receptors. The study used immunosequencing to profile the T cell repertoires of 666 subjects and linked those repertoires to cytomegalovirus serostatus. A separate validation cohort of 90 to 150 different subjects was used in addition to the 666-subject first cohort. High-throughput TCR immunosequencing, statistical association of individual TCRs with disease status, and machine learning were combined to predict cytomegalovirus infection status. To study patterns of TCR occurrence, a later analysis re-analyzed previously published TCR beta repertoires from just over 650 donors and added high-resolution HLA genotyping. In the later analysis, no new phenotypic data were used to find candidate immune exposures; instead, reliance was placed on TCR beta sequences and their occurrence across donors. An earlier analysis of approximately 640 of the donors applied high-throughput TCR beta sequencing to assess whether each TCR beta V gene segment acted as functional or pseudogenic. Alongside the repertoire data, information on donor age, sex, ethnicity and CMV serostatus was compiled. A later genetic analysis used genome-wide SNP genotypes for about 55% of the 666 donors, treating that subset as a discovery cohort. Every repertoire in the discovery cohort had been generated on one and the same sequencing platform. Class I and class II HLA loci were covered by the typing at four-digit resolution. The number of donors typed differed by locus, with roughly 629-640 for A, B, C, DRB1 and DQB1, roughly 520 for DQA1, over 600 for DPA1, and around 460 for DPB1. Because of strong linkage in the cohort, five DR-DQ haplotypes were treated as single units for association and clustering. Among some 400 genotyped donors of the cohort, an average of around 250,000 unique TCR beta nucleotide sequences was sequenced per donor, of which about 19% were non-productive.

The CDR3 runs 16 amino acids, cysteine and phenylalanine included. Only CDR3 DNA remains: 48 bases, in frame from the first base. CDR1 and CDR2 are read off the germline V gene as SGHVS and FQNEAQ. V gives up 1 base and J gives up 1 base, and the segment between their germline ends measures 12 bases. About this clone itself: This receptor's antigen is unknown. No much larger clone exists at a distance of one base, and base qualities are not known.

In total, approximately 690 healthy bone marrow donors made up the cohort. Cohort members were all nominally healthy when sampled, although unrecorded immune exposures were likely present. The donor was CMV seronegative and belonged to the group of 352 seronegative cohort members. Every donor gave a peripheral blood sample, and the peripheral blood mononuclear cells from that sample were used for TCR beta sequencing. Genomic DNA extraction from the blood cell samples was performed with the Qiagen DNeasy Blood Extraction Kit. Overall results and qualifications from the work: Because HLA typing was unavailable for some donors at each locus, only the typed subset was used in association tests. Because counts were too low, seventeen rarely observed V segments, including chromosome 9 orphons, were excluded from the earlier analysis of some 590 of the donors. In a later analysis, HLA-associated TCR beta chains showed more clonal expansion and lower generation probabilities than non-associated chains that were equally common. At a false discovery rate of 0.05, a later analysis linked 16,000 or so TCR beta sequences to specific HLA alleles. In vitro tests confirmed that a few of the cytomegalovirus-associated TCR beta chains recognize cytomegalovirus antigens. For the cohort, immune exposure information was limited to CMV serostatus. The authors suggested that the approach could potentially be extended to other disease states and immunological phenotypes. Only TCR beta chains were sequenced in this cohort, and the absence of alpha or paired-chain data limited detectable features. A further reported finding was that TCR beta sequences accurately predicted the HLA-A and HLA-B alleles for most subjects in the first cohort. In a later genetic analysis, fewer N-insertions in productive TCRs were reported among donors in an Asian-associated ancestry cluster than the roughly 700-donor mean. Assigning TCR associations to individual alleles was difficult when HLA alleles, especially DR and DQ, strongly co-occurred. Most CMV-associated TCR beta chains appeared to be HLA-restricted in a later analysis, and the HLA associations seemed to be driven largely by CMV exposure. Cytomegalovirus status was reported to be diagnosed by the classifier with high specificity and sensitivity in both the original and validation cohorts. In a later analysis, the rate of TCR association differed among HLA loci, with DRB1 alleles having the most associated TCRs and HLA-C alleles having the fewest. In an earlier analysis of around 600 of the donors, most TCR beta V segments appeared in productive rearrangements about 87% or about 30% of the time, broadly matching IMGT annotations. The presence/absence analyses assumed that sequencing depth was roughly uniform across donors, and that assumption may not be true. A total of 150 or so TCR beta chains were listed by the study as associated with cytomegalovirus. A group of highly shared sequence variants was considered likely to be a technical artifact of the sequencing pipeline. Most TCR sequences were seen in very few donors, while some public TCRs were found in many individuals. Correlated functional status among segregating V segments might reflect linkage disequilibrium, but an unknown experimental factor could not be ruled out. An association between a missense DCLRE1C variant and V-gene and J-gene trimming of TCR beta chains was found in a later genetic analysis and replicated in an independent cohort. Some IMGT-functional V segments, including TRBV6-2 and TRBV6-3, could not be distinguished by the 87-base-pair reads and were therefore excluded. In a later analysis, several top co-occurrence clusters were reported to appear linked to parvovirus B19, influenza, CMV and Epstein-Barr virus.

Library preparation employed the immunoSEQ multiplex PCR assay. The multiplex PCR relied on a mix of 60 forward primers for TCR Vbeta segments and 13 reverse primers for TCR Jbeta segments. A multiplex PCR assay on genomic DNA amplified the CDR3 region of rearranged TCR beta genes. Amplified TCR beta libraries were sequenced as 87-base-pair reads on the Illumina HiSeq System. The original pipeline was this. A later analysis counted 75 million to 100 million unique TCR beta chains across the 666 repertoires, and some 11 million of these chains were shared by at least two donors. To remove PCR and sequencing errors, raw reads were error-corrected and collapsed into unique sequences using a nearest-neighbor algorithm that merged closely related sequences. CDR3 sequences were aligned to IMGT reference sequences to assign V, D and J gene segments. For a sequence to be retained, a match of at least six nucleotides was required to both a V gene segment and a J gene segment. Rearrangements were classified as productive when the CDR3 lacked stop codons and remained in frame with V and J, and all other rearrangements were classified as non-productive. Following IMGT convention, CDR3 was defined as the stretch from the second conserved V-encoded cysteine to the conserved J-encoded phenylalanine. The earlier analysis of 550 to 650 of the donors excluded any sequence lacking an unambiguous match to a single V gene segment. An earlier analysis of almost 600 of the donors classified V segments as functional when productive rearrangements were above 56.7% and as segregating when the standard deviation between donors was above 5%. A statistical classification framework was built to diagnose cytomegalovirus status from the catalog of TCR beta chain sequences. In a later analysis, V and J genes were assigned by comparing TCR nucleotide sequences against IMGT/GENE-DB human TR gene sequences. Using the TCRdist pipeline, a later analysis assigned CDR3 sequences along with most-parsimonious VDJ recombination scenarios. In a later analysis, every TCR beta chain was defined by the combination of its CDR3 amino acid sequence and its V-gene family, and reads without a unique V-gene family were dropped. To address suspected cross-contamination and a sequencing artifact, a later analysis removed roughly 580 highly shared, low-generation-probability nucleotide sequences. In a later analysis, a clonal expansion index for each public chain was calculated from normalized within-repertoire ranks of inferred template counts. In a later analysis, generation probabilities were computed using a VDJ recombination model fitted to out-of-frame rearrangements, and the results were checked against IGoR. Hypergeometric tests were used in a later analysis to score TCR-TCR, TCR-HLA and TCR-CMV co-occurrence, with a repertoire-size bias correction applied to the TCR pairs. False discovery rates were estimated in a later analysis by permuting HLA or CMV assignments 20 times. In a later analysis, co-occurring TCRs were grouped using DBSCAN, with TCRdist sequence similarity added in when clustering inside HLA-allele-positive subsets. For co-occurrence clustering, repertoires with fewer than 30,000 or more than 120,000 public chains were excluded, along with five repertoires with anomalous nucleotide sharing. TCRdb holds this immuneACCESS table with in-frame rearrangements only. Some clones are missing; in checked studies, unresolved V genes explain under half, and the rest has no known cause. D and trimming come from the DNA, and the V and J calls and clone size come from that table. A total of about 140,000 clones appear in this sample, around 90% of them only once. 0.5% to 0.65% of the sample is held by the ten biggest clonotypes.

The source is a woman in her thirties or forties in good health and CMV-seronegative. The sequence joins TRBV7-8 to TRBJ2-3; TRBD1 might be the D gene, on 5 matching bases. Specimen: PBMCs. This receptor has the CDR3 CASSLDGHGGTDTQYF. The DNA is TGTGCCAGCAGCTTAGACGGACATGGAGGCACAGATACGCAGTATTTT.